This T cell receptor beta chain was observed in a study of CXCR3-negative and CXCR3-positive naive CD8 T cells. Findings and limits, study-wide: After cryopreservation, expression of CXCR3 was partially reduced, and most assays were run with fresh PBMCs. With respect to TRBV-TRBJ usage, naive CXCR3-negative and CXCR3-positive cells were similar; memory differed. More hydrophobic TRB CDR3s were found in CXCR3-positive naive cells than in CXCR3-negative naive cells.

Identification of naive CD8+ T cells rested on CD45RO-CCR7+CD27+CD95- status. Germline CDR1 is MDHEN and CDR2 is SYDVKM. The CDR3 is made up of 17 amino acids. It was by 5' RACE with UMI labels that the TRB cDNA libraries were prepared. Following a re-call of the 5' RACE reads, TCRdb has one entry per CDR3 protein and lacks DNA. This sample contains several thousand distinct CDR3 sequences. This clonotype counts as medium-sized by frequency. The antigen is unknown. The receptor comes from a human donor in good health. Some clones in this sample may be carry-over from other donors' samples. V gene TRBV28 combines with J gene TRBJ1-1. Source material: naive CXCR3+ CD8+ T cells from blood. Subset here: CD45RO-CCR7+CD27+CD95- naive CD8+ T cells expressing CXCR3 (TNR3+). The CDR3 is CASSFLLEGTDGGEAFF.